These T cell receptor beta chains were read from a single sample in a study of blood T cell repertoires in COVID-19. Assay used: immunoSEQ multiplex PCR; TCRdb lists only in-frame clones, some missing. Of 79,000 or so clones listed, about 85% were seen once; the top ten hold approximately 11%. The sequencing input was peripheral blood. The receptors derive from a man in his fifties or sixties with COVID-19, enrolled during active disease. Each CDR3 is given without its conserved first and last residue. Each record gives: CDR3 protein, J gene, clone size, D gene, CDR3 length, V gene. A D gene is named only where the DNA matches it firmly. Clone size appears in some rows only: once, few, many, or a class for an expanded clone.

ASSLVRTTYNEQF,TRBJ2-1,few,NA,13,TRBV5-5
ASSQGGLASDTQY,TRBJ2-3,NA,TRBD2,13,TRBV4-2
ASSEDRGYEKLF,TRBJ1-4,NA,TRBD1,12,TRBV2
ASAQGDNEKLF,TRBJ1-4,NA,TRBD1,11,TRBV12-3/TRBV12-4
ASRATSATDTQY,TRBJ2-3,NA,TRBD2,12,TRBV2
ASSPRRDSGGNEQF,TRBJ2-1,NA,TRBD2,14,TRBV19
ASSENGRTGVGTEAF,TRBJ1-1,NA,TRBD1,15,TRBV25-1
ASSLDKQLYEQY,TRBJ2-7,NA,NA,12,TRBV11-2
ASSTGLAGTSTDTQY,TRBJ2-3,NA,TRBD2,15,TRBV19
ASSEGSGWGYGYT,TRBJ1-2,once,NA,13,TRBV6-1
ASSPSRFSGGNYGYT,TRBJ1-2,NA,TRBD1,15,TRBV7-9
ASSLVASSGNTIY,TRBJ1-3,NA,NA,13,TRBV5-1
ASTQGTGSKAF,TRBJ1-1,NA,TRBD1,11,TRBV19
ASSQGSGIEQF,TRBJ2-1,once,TRBD2,11,TRBV4-2
SVVTQGAINEQF,TRBJ2-1,few,TRBD1,12,TRBV29-1
ASSQAGQGLKTQY,TRBJ2-5,few,TRBD1,13,TRBV3-1/TRBV3-2
ASSKQRGRTEAF,TRBJ1-1,NA,TRBD1,12,TRBV19
ASSFRDRDYYGYT,TRBJ1-2,once,TRBD1,13,TRBV5-4
ASSSQGEHLYEQY,TRBJ2-7,NA,NA,13,TRBV28
ASGGTDSYEQY,TRBJ2-7,NA,NA,11,TRBV10-2
ASTLGGLGYT,TRBJ1-2,few,NA,10,TRBV12-3/TRBV12-4
ASSPPGQASYEQY,TRBJ2-7,few,TRBD1,13,TRBV18
AISVIAGSGVNEQF,TRBJ2-1,NA,TRBD2,14,TRBV10-3
ASSPPSGLNTEAF,TRBJ1-1,NA,NA,13,TRBV7-7
ASSILLAGSYEQY,TRBJ2-7,NA,TRBD2,13,TRBV19
ASSQDSGGEQY,TRBJ2-7,NA,TRBD1,11,TRBV5-4
ASSRPDRGSEAF,TRBJ1-1,NA,TRBD1,12,TRBV5-5
SVVVTEAF,TRBJ1-1,NA,NA,8,TRBV29-1
ASSSGTFTGELF,TRBJ2-2,NA,NA,12,TRBV6-5
ASSLRQGSYEQY,TRBJ2-7,NA,NA,12,TRBV28
ASNNSRRPGQPPTEAF,TRBJ1-1,NA,TRBD1,16,TRBV19
ASSQTGGYNYGYT,TRBJ1-2,NA,TRBD1,13,TRBV4-2
ASSTGRDRAYEQY,TRBJ2-7,NA,NA,13,TRBV21-1
ARRAGGLIDTQY,TRBJ2-3,NA,NA,12,TRBV21-1
ASSDGGTKNIQY,TRBJ2-4,NA,NA,12,TRBV10-1
ASSGLAGGLPTYNEQF,TRBJ2-1,NA,TRBD2,16,TRBV28
ASREGGLGNTIY,TRBJ1-3,many,NA,12,TRBV10-2
ASSQEQGQGYT,TRBJ1-2,NA,TRBD1,11,TRBV18
ASVAGGPGVEQF,TRBJ2-1,NA,TRBD2,12,TRBV6-5
ASGLGGGGDSNQPQH,TRBJ1-5,NA,NA,15,TRBV28
ASSSNRQALYEQY,TRBJ2-7,NA,NA,13,TRBV11-2
ASSVRGGTDTQY,TRBJ2-3,once,TRBD2,12,TRBV5-1
AISPQGSSYNSPLH,TRBJ1-6,NA,TRBD1,14,TRBV10-3
ASSLEGQNSYNEQF,TRBJ2-1,NA,TRBD1,14,TRBV11-2
ASSSPRQGSAEAF,TRBJ1-1,NA,TRBD1,13,TRBV11-2
ASGLVRRGPQH,TRBJ1-5,once,NA,11,TRBV12-5
ASSLGGGHEQY,TRBJ2-7,NA,NA,11,TRBV12-3/TRBV12-4
ASSQGNPGGYEQY,TRBJ2-7,NA,TRBD1,13,TRBV3-1/TRBV3-2
ASSLDSGGSPYEQY,TRBJ2-7,NA,TRBD2,14,TRBV7-2
ASSAARTGYTEAF,TRBJ1-1,NA,TRBD1,13,TRBV18
AWSETYRSYNEQF,TRBJ2-1,NA,NA,13,TRBV30
ASTRDRDYNEQF,TRBJ2-1,NA,NA,12,TRBV19